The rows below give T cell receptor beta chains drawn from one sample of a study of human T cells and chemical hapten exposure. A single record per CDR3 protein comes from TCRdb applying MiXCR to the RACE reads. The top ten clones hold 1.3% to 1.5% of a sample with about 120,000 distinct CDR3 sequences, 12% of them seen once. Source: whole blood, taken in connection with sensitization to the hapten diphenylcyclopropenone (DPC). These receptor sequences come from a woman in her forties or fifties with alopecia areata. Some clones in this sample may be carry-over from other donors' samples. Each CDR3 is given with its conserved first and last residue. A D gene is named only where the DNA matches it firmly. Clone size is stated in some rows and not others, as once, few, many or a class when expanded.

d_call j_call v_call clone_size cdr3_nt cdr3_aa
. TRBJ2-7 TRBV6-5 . TGTGCCAGCAGTTACTTCCCCGGCGCAGGGCTGGGCGAGCAGTACTTC CASSYFPGAGLGEQYF
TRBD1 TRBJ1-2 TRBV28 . TGTGCCAGCAGTTTCGGGGAACCGGGACAGGGTAACTATGGCTACACCTTC CASSFGEPGQGNYGYTF
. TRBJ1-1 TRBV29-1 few TGCAGCGTTGAAAGGGGTTTGGGCGGTGAAGCTTTCTTT CSVERGLGGEAFF
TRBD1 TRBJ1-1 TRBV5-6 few TGTGCCAGCAGCCCCGCGAGAGGACAGGGAAGAACTGAAGCTTTCTTT CASSPARGQGRTEAFF
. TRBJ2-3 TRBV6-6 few TGTGCCAGTTCAGACAGTAAGACATATCAAGATACGCAGTATTTT CASSDSKTYQDTQYF
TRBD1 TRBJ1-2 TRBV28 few TGTGCCAGCAGCTCCGGACAGGGTCTTGACTATGGCTACACCTTC CASSSGQGLDYGYTF
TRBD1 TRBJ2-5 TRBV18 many TGTGCCAGCAGCCCGGGACAGCAAGAGACCCAGTACTTC CASSPGQQETQYF
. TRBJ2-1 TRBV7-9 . TGTGCCAGCAGTCCGGGGGAGGGGGCAGCCTACAATGAGCAGTTCTTC CASSPGEGAAYNEQFF
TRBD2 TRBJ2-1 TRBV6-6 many TGTGCCAGCAGCCAGACTAGCGGTTCCTACAATGAGCAGTTCTTC CASSQTSGSYNEQFF
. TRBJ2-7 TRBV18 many TGTGCCAGCTCCCCTGAATACGAGCAGTACTTC CASSPEYEQYF
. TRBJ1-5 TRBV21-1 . TGTGCCAGCAGCAAAAAGAGGGACAGGGGCAATCAGCCCCAGCATTTT CASSKKRDRGNQPQHF
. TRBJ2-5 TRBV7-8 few TGTGCCAGCAACAGCTTAGTTGGAGATCAAGCGGGAGAGACCCAGTACTTC CASNSLVGDQAGETQYF
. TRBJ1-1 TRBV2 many TGTGCCAGCAGTGAAGGGGGGAACACTGAAGCTTTCTTT CASSEGGNTEAFF
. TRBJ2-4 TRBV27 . TGTGCCAGCAGTCTTCTGGGAAACGCCAAAAACATTCAGTACTTC CASSLLGNAKNIQYF
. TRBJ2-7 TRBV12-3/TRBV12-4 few TGTGCCAGCAGTTTAGTCCTAGGATCGGACGAGCAGTACTTC CASSLVLGSDEQYF
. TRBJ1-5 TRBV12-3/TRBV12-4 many TGTGCCAGCAGGGTAGGGACGGGCAATCAGCCCCAGCATTTT CASRVGTGNQPQHF
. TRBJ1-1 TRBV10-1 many TGCGCCAGCAGTCAGACGGAGAACACTGAAGCTTTCTTT CASSQTENTEAFF
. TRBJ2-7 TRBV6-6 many TGTGCCAGCAGTCCAATCCTACAGGGCTCCTACGAGCAGTACTTC CASSPILQGSYEQYF
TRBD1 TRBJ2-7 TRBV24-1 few TGTGCCACCAGTACGGAGAGGGACAGCAACCTCTACGAGCAGTACTTC CATSTERDSNLYEQYF
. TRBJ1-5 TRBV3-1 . TGTGCCAGCAGCCAAGTGGATAGCAATCAGCCCCAGCATTTT CASSQVDSNQPQHF
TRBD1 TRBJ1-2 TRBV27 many TGTGCCAGCAGTTGGGACAGAGTATCTCCAGGCAGGGGCTACACCTTC CASSWDRVSPGRGYTF
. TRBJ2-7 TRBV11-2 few TGTGCCAGCAGCTTAGAGCGGGGTATGTCCTCCGAGCAGTACTTC CASSLERGMSSEQYF
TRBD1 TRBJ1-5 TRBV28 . TGTGCCAGCAACAGCCCGGGACAGGGCGGTCAGCCCCAGCATTTT CASNSPGQGGQPQHF
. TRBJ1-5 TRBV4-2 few TGTGCCAGCAGCCAAGAAACGTTACACCAGCCCCAGCATTTT CASSQETLHQPQHF
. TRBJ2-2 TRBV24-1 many TGTGCCACCAGTGACTCCGGGACACCGAACACCGGGGAGCTGTTTTTT CATSDSGTPNTGELFF
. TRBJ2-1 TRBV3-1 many TGTGCCAGTTCTATCGGGGGTATCTACAATGAGCAGTTCTTC CASSIGGIYNEQFF